This TCR beta chain was sequenced during a study of control samples from healthy donors and cancer patients. Here immunoSEQ multiplex PCR was the method, and the copy in TCRdb shows in-frame clones only, minus some. The table has around 250,000 clones, around 79% seen once. CDR1 SGHVS and CDR2 FQNEAQ come from the germline V gene. The germline V and J ends were trimmed by 1 base and 0 bases, with 12 bases remaining between them. The CDR3 sequence is 16 residues long. The chain is built from TRBV7-8 and TRBJ1-1, with D perhaps matching TRBD1 (6 bases). Source material: PBMCs. The sequence was obtained from a woman aged 60-75 years with lung cancer. The CDR3 loop reads CASSLVQGWVNTEAFF. CDR3 in DNA: TGTGCCAGCAGCTTAGTCCAGGGGTGGGTGAACACTGAAGCTTTCTTT.